The present entry profiles one TCR beta chain with its context. The sample originates from a study of T-cell reconstitution after alpha-beta-depleted transplantation in children. The CDR3 has 13 residues. Germline V gives CDR1 DFQATT, CDR2 SNEGSKA (reference sequence). Unique molecular identifiers were built into the TCRbeta library. TCRdb itself ran the PCR reads through MiXCR, one entry per CDR3 protein. The sample has more than 400,000 distinct CDR3 sequences; around 46% are singletons. The chain combines TRBV20-1 with TRBJ2-3; 7 nucleotides align to TRBD2. The sample was PBMCs, taken before TCRalphabeta/CD19-depleted stem cell transplant. This clonotype originated in a girl aged 2 to 10 with aplastic anemia, due to receive a stem cell transplant. CDR3 in amino acids: CSGGAGATDTQYF. The CDR3 bases are TGCAGCGGCGGTGCGGGAGCGACAGATACGCAGTATTTT.